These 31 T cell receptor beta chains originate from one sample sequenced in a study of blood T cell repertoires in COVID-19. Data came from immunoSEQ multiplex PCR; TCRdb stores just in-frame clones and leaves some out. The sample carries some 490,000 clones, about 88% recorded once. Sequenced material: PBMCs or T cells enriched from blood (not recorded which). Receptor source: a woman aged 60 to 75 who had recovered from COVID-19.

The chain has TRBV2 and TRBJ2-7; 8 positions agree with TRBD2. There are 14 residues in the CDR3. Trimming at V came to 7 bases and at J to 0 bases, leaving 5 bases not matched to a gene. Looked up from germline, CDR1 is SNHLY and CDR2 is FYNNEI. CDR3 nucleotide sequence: TGTGCCAGCACTACTAGCGGTAGCTCCTACGAGCAGTACTTC. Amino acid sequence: CASTTSGSSYEQYF.

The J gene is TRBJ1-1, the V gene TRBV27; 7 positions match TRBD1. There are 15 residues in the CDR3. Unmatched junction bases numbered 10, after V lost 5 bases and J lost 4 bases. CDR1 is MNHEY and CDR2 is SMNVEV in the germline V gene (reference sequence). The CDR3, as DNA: TGTGCCAGCAGTCCGGCACAGGGGCGGGGCACTGAAGCTTTCTTT. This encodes CASSPAQGRGTEAFF.

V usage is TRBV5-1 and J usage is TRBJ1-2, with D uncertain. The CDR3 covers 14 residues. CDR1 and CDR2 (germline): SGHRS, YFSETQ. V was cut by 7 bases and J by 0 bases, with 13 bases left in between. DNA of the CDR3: TGCGCCAGCTCGCACGGAGGATCTAACTATGGCTACACCTTC. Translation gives CASSHGGSNYGYTF.

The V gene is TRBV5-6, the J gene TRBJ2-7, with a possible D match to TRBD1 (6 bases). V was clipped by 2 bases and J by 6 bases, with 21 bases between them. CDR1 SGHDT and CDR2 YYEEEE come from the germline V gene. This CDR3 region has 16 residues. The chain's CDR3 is CASSLVSAGVTGEQYF. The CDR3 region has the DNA TGTGCCAGCAGCTTAGTATCGGCAGGGGTAACGGGCGAGCAGTACTTC.

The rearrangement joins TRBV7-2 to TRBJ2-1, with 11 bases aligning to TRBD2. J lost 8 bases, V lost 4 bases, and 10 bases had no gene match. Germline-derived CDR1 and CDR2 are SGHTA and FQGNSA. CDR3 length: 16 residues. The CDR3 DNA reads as TGTGCCAGCAGCTGGCGTAGTAGCGGGGGGGGAGATGAGCAGTTCTTC. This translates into CASSWRSSGGGDEQFF.

CDR3: CASRFRTAGHGHTF. CDR3 coding DNA: TGTGCCAGCAGGTTCCGAACCGCAGGGCATGGTCACACCTTC. This sequence joins TRBV6-5 and TRBJ1-2; D might be TRBD1 (5 bases). The V end was cut by 6 bases, the J end by 12 bases, with 23 bases between. The germline V gene has CDR1 MNHEY and CDR2 SVGAGI. The CDR3 has 14 residues.

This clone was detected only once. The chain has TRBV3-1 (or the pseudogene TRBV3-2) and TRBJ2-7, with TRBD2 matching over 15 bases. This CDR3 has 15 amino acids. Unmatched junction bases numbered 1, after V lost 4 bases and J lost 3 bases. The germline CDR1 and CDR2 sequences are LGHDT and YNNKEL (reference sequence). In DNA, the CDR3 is TGTGCCAGCAGCCCGGGACTAGCGGGGGGCTACGAGCAGTACTTC. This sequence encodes CASSPGLAGGYEQYF.

The CDR3 bases are TGTGCCAGCAGCTCCTCAGGGGGCTACACAGATACGCAGTATTTT. This codes for CASSSSGGYTDTQYF. The V and J genes are TRBV7-6 and TRBJ2-3; 8 bases align to TRBD1. Germline V gene sequence: CDR1 SGHVS, CDR2 FNYEAQ. The ends lost 4 bases at V and 2 bases at J; junction bases unmatched: 5. The CDR3 consists of 15 residues.

The CDR3 DNA sequence: TGTGCCACCGCGACTGTACAAGAGACCCAGTACTTC. Protein: CATATVQETQYF. V and J are TRBV10-3 and TRBJ2-5; D remains unclear. The V and J ends lost 10 bases and 2 bases respectively, with 11 bases between them. The V gene's germline CDR1 is ENHRY and CDR2 SYGVKD. CDR3 size: 12 residues.

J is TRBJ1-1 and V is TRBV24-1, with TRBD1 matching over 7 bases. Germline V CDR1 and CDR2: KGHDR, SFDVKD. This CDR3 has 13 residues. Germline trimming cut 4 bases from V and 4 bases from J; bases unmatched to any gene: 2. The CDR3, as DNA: TGTGCCACCAGTGACAGGGGGAGCACTGAAGCTTTCTTT. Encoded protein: CATSDRGSTEAFF.

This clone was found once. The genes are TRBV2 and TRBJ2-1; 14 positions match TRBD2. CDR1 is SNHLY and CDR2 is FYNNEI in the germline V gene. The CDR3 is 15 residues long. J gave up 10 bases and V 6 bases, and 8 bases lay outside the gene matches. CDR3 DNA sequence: TGTGCCAGCAGGAAGACTAGCGGGGGGGCCGGGGAGCAGTTCTTC. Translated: CASRKTSGGAGEQFF.

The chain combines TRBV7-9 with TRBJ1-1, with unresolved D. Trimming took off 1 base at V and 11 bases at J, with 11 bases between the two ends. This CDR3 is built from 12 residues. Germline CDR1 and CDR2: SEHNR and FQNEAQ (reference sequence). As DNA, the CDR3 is TGTGCCAGCAGCTTAGATGGAGGGCGCGCTTTCTTT. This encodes CASSLDGGRAFF.

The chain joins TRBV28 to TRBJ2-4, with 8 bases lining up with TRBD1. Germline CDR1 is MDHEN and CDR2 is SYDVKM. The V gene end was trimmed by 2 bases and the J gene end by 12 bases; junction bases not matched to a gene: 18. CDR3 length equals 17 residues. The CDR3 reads CASSLTGTGHLKGGQYF. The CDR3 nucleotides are TGTGCCAGCAGTTTAACCGGGACAGGTCACCTCAAAGGGGGTCAGTACTTC.

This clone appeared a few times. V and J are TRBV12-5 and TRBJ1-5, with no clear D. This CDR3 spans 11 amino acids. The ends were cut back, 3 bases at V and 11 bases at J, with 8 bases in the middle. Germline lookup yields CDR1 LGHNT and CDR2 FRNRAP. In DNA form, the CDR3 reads TGTGCTAGTGGTTTCGGGTGGACCCAGCATTTT. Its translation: CASGFGWTQHF. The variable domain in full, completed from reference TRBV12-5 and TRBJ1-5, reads DARVTQTPRHKVTEMGQEVTMRCQPILGHNTVFWYRQTMMQGLELLAYFRNRAPLDDSGMPKDRFSAEMPDATLATLKIQPSEPRDSAVYFCASGFGWTQHFGDGTRLSIL.

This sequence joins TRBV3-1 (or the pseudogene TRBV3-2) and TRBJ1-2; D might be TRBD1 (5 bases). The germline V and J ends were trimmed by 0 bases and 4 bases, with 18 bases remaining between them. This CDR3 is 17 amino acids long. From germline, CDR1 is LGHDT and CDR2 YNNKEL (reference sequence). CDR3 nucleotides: TGTGCCAGCAGCCAAGATCGCAATTTGGGGGGGACCTATGGCTACACCTTC. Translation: CASSQDRNLGGTYGYTF.

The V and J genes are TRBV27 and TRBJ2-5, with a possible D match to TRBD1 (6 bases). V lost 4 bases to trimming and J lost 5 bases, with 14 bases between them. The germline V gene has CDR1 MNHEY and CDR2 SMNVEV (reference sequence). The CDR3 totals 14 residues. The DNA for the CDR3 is TGTGCCAGCAGTTCCCCCGACAGGCACGAGACCCAGTACTTC. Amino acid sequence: CASSSPDRHETQYF.

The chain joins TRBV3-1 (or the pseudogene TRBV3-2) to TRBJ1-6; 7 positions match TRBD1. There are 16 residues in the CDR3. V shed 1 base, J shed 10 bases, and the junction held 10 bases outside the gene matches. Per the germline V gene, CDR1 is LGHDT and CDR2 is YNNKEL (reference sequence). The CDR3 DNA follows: TGTGCCAGCAGCCAAGTTACGACAGGGTGGTTCTCACCCCTCCACTTT. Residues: CASSQVTTGWFSPLHF.

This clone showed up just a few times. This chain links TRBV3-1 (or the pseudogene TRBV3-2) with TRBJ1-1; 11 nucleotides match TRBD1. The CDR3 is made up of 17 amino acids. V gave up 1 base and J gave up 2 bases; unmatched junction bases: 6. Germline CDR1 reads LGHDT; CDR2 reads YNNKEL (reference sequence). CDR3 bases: TGTGCCAGCAGCCAAGGAGGGACAGGGGGTATTAACACTGAAGCTTTCTTT. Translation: CASSQGGTGGINTEAFF.

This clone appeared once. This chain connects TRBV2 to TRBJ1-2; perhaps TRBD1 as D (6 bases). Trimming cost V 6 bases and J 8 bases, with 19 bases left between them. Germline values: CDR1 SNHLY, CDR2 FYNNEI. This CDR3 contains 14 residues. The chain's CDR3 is CASRIGQFQRGYTF. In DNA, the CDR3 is TGTGCCAGCAGGATTGGACAGTTCCAACGGGGCTACACCTTC.

The CDR3 loop reads CASSQVAGTAYGYTF. The CDR3 region has the DNA TGTGCCAGCAGCCAAGTAGCCGGGACAGCATATGGCTACACCTTC. The chain is built from TRBV14 and TRBJ1-2; 7 nucleotides align to TRBD1. Germline-derived CDR1 and CDR2 are SGHDN and FVKESK. The CDR3 spans 15 residues. V gave up 1 base and J gave up 5 bases; unmatched junction bases: 7.

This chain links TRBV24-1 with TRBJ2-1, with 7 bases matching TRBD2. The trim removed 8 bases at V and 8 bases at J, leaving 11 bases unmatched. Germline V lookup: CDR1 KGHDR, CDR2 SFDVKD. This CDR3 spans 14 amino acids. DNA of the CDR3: TGTGCCACCAAGACGGGAGGAGCGTCAGATGAGCAGTTCTTC. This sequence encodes CATKTGGASDEQFF.

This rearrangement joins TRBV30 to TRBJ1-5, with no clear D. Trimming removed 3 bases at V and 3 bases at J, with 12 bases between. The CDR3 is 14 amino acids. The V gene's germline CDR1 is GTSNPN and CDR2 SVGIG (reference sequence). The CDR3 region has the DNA TGTGCCTGGAGGTCTCTCCAGGACAATCAGCCCCAGCATTTT. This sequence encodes CAWRSLQDNQPQHF.

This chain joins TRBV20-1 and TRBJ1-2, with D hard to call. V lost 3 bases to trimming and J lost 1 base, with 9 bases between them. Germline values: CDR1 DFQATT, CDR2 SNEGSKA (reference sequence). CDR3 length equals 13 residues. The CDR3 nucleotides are TGCAGTGCTAGTAGTCGGGATAACTATGGCTACACCTTC. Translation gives CSASSRDNYGYTF.

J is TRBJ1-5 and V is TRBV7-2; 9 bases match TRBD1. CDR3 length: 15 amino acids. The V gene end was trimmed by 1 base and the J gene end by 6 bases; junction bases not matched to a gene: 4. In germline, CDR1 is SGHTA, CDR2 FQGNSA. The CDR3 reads CASSLGTGVGQPQHF. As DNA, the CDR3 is TGTGCCAGCAGCTTAGGGACAGGGGTTGGTCAGCCCCAGCATTTT.

The CDR3 DNA is TGTGCCAGCAGCGCAGACAGGGTTAATCAGCCCCAGCATTTT. It codes for CASSADRVNQPQHF. The chain combines TRBV2 with TRBJ1-5; TRBD1 matches at 7 bases. Per germline, CDR1 SNHLY and CDR2 FYNNEI. This CDR3 contains 14 residues. Unmatched junction bases numbered 6, after V lost 6 bases and J lost 4 bases.

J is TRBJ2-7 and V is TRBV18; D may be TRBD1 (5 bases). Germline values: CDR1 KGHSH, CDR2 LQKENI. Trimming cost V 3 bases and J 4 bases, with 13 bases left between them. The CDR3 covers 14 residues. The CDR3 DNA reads TGTGCCAGCTCACCGGTACAGGCACCATACGAGCAGTACGTC. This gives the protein CASSPVQAPYEQYV.

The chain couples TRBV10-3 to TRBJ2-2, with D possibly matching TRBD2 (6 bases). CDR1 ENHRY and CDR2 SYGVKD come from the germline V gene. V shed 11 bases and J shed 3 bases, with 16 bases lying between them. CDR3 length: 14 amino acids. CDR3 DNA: TGTGCCTCCCGGGGGAACTGGGACACCGGGGAGCTGTTTTTT. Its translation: CASRGNWDTGELFF.

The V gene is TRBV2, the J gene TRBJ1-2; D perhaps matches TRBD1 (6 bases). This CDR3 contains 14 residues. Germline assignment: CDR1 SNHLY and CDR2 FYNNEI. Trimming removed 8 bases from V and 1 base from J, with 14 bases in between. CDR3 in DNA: TGTGCCAGCGTGGTAGACAGGAATAACTATGGCTACACCTTC. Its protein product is CASVVDRNNYGYTF.

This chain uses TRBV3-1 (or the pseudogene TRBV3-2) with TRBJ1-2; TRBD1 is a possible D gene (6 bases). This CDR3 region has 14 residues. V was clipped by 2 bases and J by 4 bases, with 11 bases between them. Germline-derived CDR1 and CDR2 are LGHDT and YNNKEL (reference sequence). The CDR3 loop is CASSQQGTSYGYTF. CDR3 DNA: TGTGCCAGCAGCCAACAGGGGACCTCCTATGGCTACACCTTC.

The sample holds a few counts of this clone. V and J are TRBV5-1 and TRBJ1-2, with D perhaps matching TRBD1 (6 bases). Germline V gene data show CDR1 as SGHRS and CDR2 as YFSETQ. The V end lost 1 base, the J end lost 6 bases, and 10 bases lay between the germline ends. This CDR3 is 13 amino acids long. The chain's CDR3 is CASSLTQGHGYTF. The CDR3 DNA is TGCGCCAGCAGCTTGACCCAGGGGCATGGCTACACCTTC. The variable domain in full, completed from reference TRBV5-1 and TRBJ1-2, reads KAGVTQTPRYLIKTRGQQVTLSCSPISGHRSVSWYQQTPGQGLQFLFEYFSETQRNKGNFPGRFSGRQFSNSRSEMNVSTLELGDSALYLCASSLTQGHGYTFGSGTRLTVV.

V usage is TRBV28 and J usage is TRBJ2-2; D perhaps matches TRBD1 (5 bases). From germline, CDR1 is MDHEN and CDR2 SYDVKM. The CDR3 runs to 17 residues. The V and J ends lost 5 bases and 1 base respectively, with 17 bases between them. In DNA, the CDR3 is TGTGCCAGCAGTCTAATTGCCCTCGGACAGAACACCGGGGAGCTGTTTTTT. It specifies CASSLIALGQNTGELFF. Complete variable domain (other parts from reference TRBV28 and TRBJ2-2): DVKVTQSSRYLVKRTGEKVFLECVQDMDHENMFWYRQDPGLGLRLIYFSYDVKMKEKGDIPEGYSVSREKKERFSLILESASTNQTSMYLCASSLIALGQNTGELFFGEGSRLTVL.